These 20 T cell receptor beta chains came from one sample sequenced in a study of blood T cell repertoires in COVID-19. Only in-frame clones appear in the TCRdb table, and some are missing; sequencing was by immunoSEQ multiplex PCR. In the table there are 110,000 or so clones, roughly 85% of which are singletons. Specimen: peripheral blood. These TCRs come from a man aged 35 to 55 with acute or convalescent COVID-19.

V gene TRBV20-1 combines with J gene TRBJ1-1; TRBD1 matches 7 bases. J was trimmed by 7 bases and V by 6 bases; bases with no gene match: 5. Germline V CDR1 and CDR2: DFQATT, SNEGSKA (reference sequence). The CDR3 sequence is 11 residues long. CDR3 sequence: CSAPRQGEAFF. The CDR3 region has the DNA TGCAGTGCGCCTCGACAGGGTGAAGCTTTCTTT.

This chain's CDR3 is CASSTNGGVGYEQYF. Written as DNA, the CDR3 is TGTGCCAGCTCGACTAACGGCGGTGTAGGGTACGAGCAGTACTTC. V usage is TRBV6-4 and J usage is TRBJ2-7; perhaps TRBD2 as D (5 bases). Trimming took off 8 bases at V and 4 bases at J, with 21 bases between the two ends. Germline CDR1 reads MRHNA; CDR2 reads SNTAGT. The CDR3 extends over 15 amino acids.

V is TRBV21-1 and J is TRBJ2-1; TRBD2 is the table's D call, not checked against the DNA. TRBV21-1 is deemed a pseudogene. The CDR3 extends over 19 amino acids. CDR3 residues: CASSNPRTSGGPGHNEQFF. CDR3 nucleotides: TGTGCCAGCAGCAATCCCCGGACTAGCGGGGGCCCGGGTCACAATGAGCAGTTCTTC.

The chain employs TRBV13 and TRBJ2-3; no definite D call. There are 14 residues in the CDR3. Trimming stripped 4 bases from V and 2 bases from J, with 10 bases between. The germline V gene has CDR1 PRHDT and CDR2 FYEKMQ (reference sequence). CDR3 sequence: CASSYDSSTDTQYF. The CDR3 coding sequence is TGTGCCAGCAGCTACGACTCATCCACAGATACGCAGTATTTT.

CDR3 sequence (DNA): TGTGCCAGCAGTGTAACTGGACAGGGCCTTACCGAGCAGTACTTC. Protein sequence: CASSVTGQGLTEQYF. V usage is TRBV2 and J usage is TRBJ2-7, with 8 bases fitting TRBD1. Germline values: CDR1 SNHLY, CDR2 FYNNEI. With 4 bases clipped from V and 6 bases from J, the junction kept 11 bases outside the gene matches. The CDR3 is 15 residues long.

J is TRBJ1-2 and V is TRBV7-8; 7 bases are shared with TRBD1. Germline CDR1 is SGHVS and CDR2 is FQNEAQ. V shed 1 base, J shed 2 bases, and the junction held 10 bases outside the gene matches. The CDR3 contains 17 residues. This CDR3 is CASSLVGAGGRNYGYTF. CDR3 nucleotides: TGTGCCAGCAGCTTAGTCGGAGCAGGGGGTCGAAACTATGGCTACACCTTC.

This clone was observed a single time. The chain joins TRBV11-2 to TRBJ2-7; TRBD1 might be the D (5 bases). Trimming took off 1 base at V and 3 bases at J, with 10 bases between the two ends. This CDR3 has 14 amino acids. Germline V gene lookup returns CDR1 SGHAT and CDR2 FQNNGV. CDR3 loop: CASSLGQSFYEQYF. CDR3 in DNA: TGTGCCAGCAGCTTAGGACAGTCCTTCTACGAGCAGTACTTC.

The chain is built from TRBV5-1 and TRBJ2-2, with TRBD2 matching 8 bases. The CDR3 consists of 16 residues. Germline assignment: CDR1 SGHRS and CDR2 YFSETQ. With 1 base clipped from V and 2 bases from J, the junction kept 4 bases outside the gene matches. CDR3 in amino acids: CASSLRGGYNTGELFF. The CDR3 DNA sequence: TGCGCCAGCAGCTTGCGGGGGGGCTACAACACCGGGGAGCTGTTTTTT.

This sequence joins TRBV6-1 and TRBJ2-1, with D tentatively TRBD2 (6 bases). In germline, CDR1 is MNHNS, CDR2 SASEGT. Trimming pared 8 bases from V and 9 bases from J, leaving 14 bases between. This CDR3 is built from 12 residues. CDR3 nucleotide sequence: TGTGCCAGCCGTGGTAGCGGTGGTGAGCAGTTCTTC. Residues: CASRGSGGEQFF.

V and J are TRBV19 and TRBJ2-3, with 8 bases lining up with TRBD2. CDR3 length: 17 residues. Germline trimming cut 0 bases from V and 5 bases from J; bases unmatched to any gene: 10. Germline V gives CDR1 LNHDA, CDR2 SQIVND (reference sequence). The CDR3 bases are TGTGCCAGTAGTATAGATGGACTAGCTAGGGCAGGAGATACGCAGTATTTT. It encodes CASSIDGLARAGDTQYF.

The chain recombines TRBV7-9 with TRBJ2-3; 15 bases line up with TRBD2. The CDR3 is made up of 17 amino acids. The J segment lost 4 bases and the V segment lost 6 bases, leaving 8 bases of the junction unmatched. Germline values: CDR1 SEHNR, CDR2 FQNEAQ (reference sequence). Written as DNA, the CDR3 is TGTGCCAGCAGGCGGACTAGCGGGGGGGCCAAGGCAGATACGCAGTATTTT. The encoded protein is CASRRTSGGAKADTQYF.

This chain connects TRBV7-9 to TRBJ2-7, with TRBD1 matching 8 bases. CDR1 is SEHNR and CDR2 is FQNEAQ in the germline V gene (reference sequence). The CDR3 spans 14 residues. V dropped 5 bases and J dropped 4; count of bases not matched to a gene: 7. CDR3 DNA: TGTGCCAGCAGCCCCATGGACAGGGCTTACGAGCAGTACTTC. This gives the protein CASSPMDRAYEQYF.

The chain combines TRBV6-2 or TRBV6-3 with TRBJ2-1; tentative D call: TRBD1 (6 bases). This CDR3 is built from 14 residues. Germline V gene data show CDR1 as MNHEY and CDR2 as SVGEGT. With 5 bases removed from V and 8 bases from J, the gap between germline ends came to 16 bases. Written as DNA, the CDR3 is TGTGCCAGCAGTCGCAGTAGGGGGTGGGATGAGCAGTTCTTC. It translates to CASSRSRGWDEQFF.

This clone was counted once. The chain has TRBV14 and TRBJ2-2, with D hard to call. The V gene's germline CDR1 is SGHDN and CDR2 FVKESK. Trimming shortened V by 1 base and J by 7 bases, and 7 bases separated the two germline ends. This CDR3 comprises 13 residues. The CDR3: CASSQVLSGELFF. In DNA, the CDR3 is TGTGCCAGCAGCCAAGTTCTGAGCGGGGAGCTGTTTTTT.

The chain links TRBV5-1 to TRBJ2-7; 7 positions agree with TRBD1. This CDR3 has 15 residues. Germline lookup yields CDR1 SGHRS and CDR2 YFSETQ. Germline trimming cut 6 bases from V and 5 bases from J; bases unmatched to any gene: 14. CDR3 coding DNA: TGCGCCAGCAACCCCTGGGGGACAGAGGGCAACGAGCAGTACTTC. It is translated as CASNPWGTEGNEQYF.

The V gene is TRBV5-1, the J gene TRBJ2-2, with D possibly TRBD1 on 6 matching bases. Per germline, CDR1 SGHRS and CDR2 YFSETQ. There are 16 residues in the CDR3. V lost 2 bases and J lost 0, with 11 bases in between. CDR3 in amino acids: CASSLGDISNTGELFF. The CDR3 coding sequence is TGCGCCAGCAGCTTAGGGGACATATCGAACACCGGGGAGCTGTTTTTT.

The chain recombines TRBV20-1 with TRBJ2-7; D is perhaps TRBD1 (6 bases). V was cut by 3 bases and J by 0 bases, with 12 bases left in between. The germline V gene has CDR1 DFQATT and CDR2 SNEGSKA (reference sequence). The CDR3 has 14 amino acids. The DNA of the CDR3 is TGCAGTGCTAGTGCGGACAGTAACTCCTACGAGCAGTACTTC. It yields the protein CSASADSNSYEQYF.

This chain links TRBV30 with TRBJ1-2; 11 positions match TRBD1. The CDR3 is 13 residues long. J gave up 7 bases and V 8 bases, and 9 bases lay outside the gene matches. Germline values: CDR1 GTSNPN, CDR2 SVGIG (reference sequence). CDR3 in DNA: TGTGCCCTGCAAGGACAGGGGGCTGGTGGCTACACCTTC. Residues: CALQGQGAGGYTF.

V usage is TRBV10-3 and J usage is TRBJ2-3; 10 bases fit TRBD1. Per germline, CDR1 ENHRY and CDR2 SYGVKD. The CDR3 has 14 residues. V shed 6 bases and J 2 bases; nucleotides not matched to a gene: 2. CDR3 residues: CAIRGQGFTDTQYF. CDR3 sequence (DNA): TGTGCCATCAGGGGACAGGGGTTCACAGATACGCAGTATTTT.

V is TRBV11-2 and J is TRBJ1-1; TRBD1 agrees at 10 bases. The germline V gene encodes CDR1 SGHAT and CDR2 FQNNGV. The CDR3 has 15 amino acids. J gave up 5 bases and V 1 base, and 4 bases lay outside the gene matches. CDR3 nucleotide sequence: TGTGCCAGCAGCTTAGCGACAGGGGGCGGGACTGAAGCTTTCTTT. Translation gives CASSLATGGGTEAFF.